A selection of T cell receptor beta chains follows, all from one sample in a study of CD8+ T cells in alopecia areata. The assay was immunoSEQ multiplex PCR, and TCRdb's table has in-frame clones only and misses some. The table includes 120,000 or so clones, under 65% detected once. The starting material was CD4+ T cells sorted from blood, obtained at week 4, from a patient treated with tofacitinib. These receptors were taken from a human donor with alopecia areata. Both conserved end residues are part of each CDR3. The D gene is left open where the match is weak. Clone size is shown for a subset of rows, as once, few, many or a class of expanded clone.

j_call,d_call,v_call,clone_size,cdr3_length,cdr3_aa,cdr3_nt
TRBJ2-7,TRBD1,TRBV4-1,-,17,CASSQRQTGVKVYEQYF,TGCGCCAGCAGCCAACGCCAAACAGGGGTGAAAGTCTACGAGCAGTACTTC
TRBJ1-4,-,TRBV29-1,-,15,CSVEDQWHGGEKLFF,TGCAGCGTTGAAGATCAGTGGCACGGAGGCGAAAAACTGTTTTTT
TRBJ2-7,TRBD2,TRBV29-1,few,14,CSVETSGGSYEQYF,TGCAGCGTTGAGACTAGCGGGGGATCCTACGAGCAGTACTTC
TRBJ2-2,-,TRBV5-4,-,13,CASSLIGDGELFF,TGTGCCAGCAGCTTAATTGGTGACGGGGAGCTGTTTTTT
TRBJ1-1,-,TRBV5-1,-,14,CASSFLDAGTEAFF,TGCGCCAGCAGCTTCCTTGACGCAGGCACTGAAGCTTTCTTT
TRBJ2-7,TRBD1,TRBV14,-,16,CASSRRTGGEGYEQYF,TGTGCCAGCAGCCGTCGGACAGGGGGCGAGGGGTACGAGCAGTACTTC
TRBJ1-2,-,TRBV30,-,13,CAWSLQGGLRYTF,TGTGCCTGGAGTCTACAGGGCGGCTTACGCTACACCTTC
TRBJ2-1,TRBD2,TRBV4-1,-,17,CASSQPGTSGLRNEQFF,TGCGCCAGCAGCCAACCCGGGACTAGCGGGTTACGCAATGAGCAGTTCTTC
TRBJ2-1,-,TRBV5-4,once,12,CASSLAKDEQFF,TGTGCCAGCAGCCTCGCTAAGGATGAGCAGTTCTTC
TRBJ2-5,-,TRBV29-1,-,13,CSVEVGQFDSQYF,TGCAGCGTTGAAGTTGGGCAGTTCGATAGCCAGTACTTC
TRBJ2-1,-,TRBV5-1,-,14,CASSLVGTYNEQFF,TGCGCCAGCAGCTTGGTGGGCACGTACAATGAGCAGTTCTTC
TRBJ2-5,TRBD1,TRBV9,-,13,CASSPGTGETQYF,TGTGCCAGCAGCCCAGGGACAGGGGAGACCCAGTACTTC
TRBJ2-7,TRBD1,TRBV5-1,-,16,CASSLPDRAMVYEQYF,TGCGCCAGCAGCCTACCGGACAGGGCGATGGTCTACGAGCAGTACTTC
TRBJ1-4,-,TRBV6-5,-,12,CASRRGREKLFF,TGTGCCAGCAGAAGGGGGAGGGAAAAACTGTTTTTT
TRBJ2-7,-,TRBV21-1,few,12,CASSNDRTGEYF,TGTGCCAGCAGCAACGACCGGACAGGGGAGTACTTC
TRBJ1-2,TRBD1,TRBV9,once,12,CASSVAGGRYTF,TGTGCCAGCAGCGTAGCAGGGGGACGCTACACCTTC
TRBJ2-7,-,TRBV7-2,-,14,CASSLADGAYEQYF,TGTGCCAGCAGCTTAGCGGACGGGGCCTACGAGCAGTACTTC
TRBJ2-7,TRBD2,TRBV6-6,-,13,CASSSGGIYEQYF,TGTGCCAGCAGCTCGGGGGGGATCTACGAGCAGTACTTC
TRBJ2-5,-,TRBV4-3,few,14,CASSRDRSKETQYF,TGCGCCAGCAGCCGAGACCGATCCAAAGAGACCCAGTACTTC
TRBJ2-7,TRBD2,TRBV2,-,17,CASSDGTTENRSYEQYF,TGTGCCAGCAGTGACGGGACTACCGAAAATCGCTCCTACGAGCAGTACTTC
TRBJ2-5,-,TRBV29-1,few,12,CSVGQNGETQYF,TGCAGCGTCGGACAAAATGGGGAGACCCAGTACTTC
TRBJ2-1,TRBD1,TRBV27,-,16,CASSPLGDRGLNEQFF,TGTGCCAGCAGTCCTCTTGGGGACAGGGGGCTCAATGAGCAGTTCTTC
TRBJ2-5,TRBD2,TRBV7-2,few,14,CASSLKTSMETQYF,TGTGCCAGCAGCTTAAAGACTAGCATGGAGACCCAGTACTTC
TRBJ2-1,-,TRBV25-1,few,12,CASMQGYNEQFF,TGTGCCAGCATGCAGGGGTACAATGAGCAGTTCTTC
TRBJ2-3,-,TRBV29-1,-,10,CSVSSDTQYF,TGCAGCGTTTCGTCAGATACGCAGTATTTT
TRBJ2-5,TRBD2,TRBV5-1,-,15,CASSYGTSGEETQYF,TGCGCCAGCAGCTACGGGACTAGCGGTGAAGAGACCCAGTACTTC
TRBJ2-3,-,TRBV25-1,-,15,CASSETGVGPDTQYF,TGTGCCAGCAGTGAAACGGGGGTTGGCCCAGATACGCAGTATTTT
TRBJ1-5,-,TRBV28,few,15,CASRPNRVRNQPQHF,TGTGCCAGCAGACCAAACAGGGTTCGCAATCAGCCCCAGCATTTT
TRBJ2-7,-,TRBV6-5,few,14,CASSRTKSSYEQYF,TGTGCCAGCAGTCGGACCAAAAGCTCCTACGAGCAGTACTTC
TRBJ2-4,-,TRBV4-3,few,16,CASSQDRELAKNIQYF,TGCGCCAGCAGCCAAGATCGGGAACTAGCCAAAAACATTCAGTACTTC
TRBJ2-5,TRBD1,TRBV19,-,14,CASSVQGAGETQYF,TGTGCCAGTAGTGTACAGGGGGCCGGGGAGACCCAGTACTTC
TRBJ2-1,TRBD1,TRBV7-2,few,12,CASSSQGDEQFF,TGTGCCAGCAGCTCCCAGGGGGATGAGCAGTTCTTC
TRBJ2-3,TRBD2,TRBV5-4,-,17,CASSSAGTSGGADTQYF,TGTGCCAGCAGCTCCGCCGGGACTAGCGGGGGGGCTGATACGCAGTATTTT
TRBJ2-5,-,TRBV9,-,14,CASSRSPGEETQYF,TGTGCCAGCAGCCGGTCCCCCGGAGAAGAGACCCAGTACTTC
TRBJ1-5,-,TRBV5-5,-,15,CASSLGLLGNQPQHF,TGTGCCAGCAGCTTGGGCCTTTTGGGCAATCAGCCCCAGCATTTT
TRBJ1-1,TRBD1,TRBV10-3,-,15,CAISEGYGRGTEAFF,TGTGCCATCAGTGAGGGATATGGCAGGGGGACTGAAGCTTTCTTT
TRBJ1-4,TRBD1,TRBV5-1,few,14,CASSLGTDGEKLFF,TGCGCCAGCAGCCTCGGGACAGATGGTGAAAAACTGTTTTTT
TRBJ1-2,-,TRBV28,-,14,CASRRQVANYGYTF,TGTGCCAGCAGACGACAGGTGGCTAACTATGGCTACACCTTC
TRBJ2-5,TRBD2,TRBV30,-,15,CAWSLTSGRGETQYF,TGTGCCTGGAGTCTGACTAGCGGGAGAGGAGAGACCCAGTACTTC
TRBJ2-5,TRBD1,TRBV5-1,few,15,CASKGQGSWTETQYF,TGCGCCAGCAAAGGACAGGGTAGTTGGACGGAGACCCAGTACTTC
TRBJ1-3,TRBD1,TRBV2,-,13,CASSKGAGNTIYF,TGTGCCAGCAGTAAGGGGGCGGGAAACACCATATATTTT
TRBJ1-1,-,TRBV7-2,-,14,CASSLVGRAEEAFF,TGTGCCAGCAGCTTAGTGGGCAGGGCGGAGGAAGCTTTCTTT
TRBJ2-3,-,TRBV5-1,-,15,CASSLVAGSGDTQYF,TGCGCCAGCAGCTTGGTGGCGGGGTCAGGGGATACGCAGTATTTT
TRBJ2-2,-,TRBV7-2,-,16,CASSRVGRVDTGELFF,TGTGCCAGCAGCCGGGTCGGTCGAGTGGACACCGGGGAGCTGTTTTTT
TRBJ1-3,-,TRBV5-8,-,12,CASSLEVPAIYF,TGTGCCAGCAGCTTGGAGGTTCCCGCCATATATTTT
TRBJ2-5,TRBD2,TRBV9,-,14,CASSSGTSRETQYF,TGTGCCAGCAGCTCCGGGACTAGTCGAGAGACCCAGTACTTC
TRBJ2-7,TRBD2,TRBV29-1,-,13,CSVVRAGAYEQYF,TGCAGCGTTGTTCGAGCGGGGGCCTACGAGCAGTACTTC
TRBJ2-2,-,TRBV29-1,-,14,CSVGGRVNTGELFF,TGCAGCGTTGGGGGCAGGGTAAACACCGGGGAGCTGTTTTTT
TRBJ1-5,TRBD1,TRBV11-2,once,14,CASSSPGQGQPQHF,TGTGCCAGCAGCTCACCGGGACAGGGCCAGCCCCAGCATTTT
TRBJ1-5,-,TRBV6-1,-,14,CASIHSARNQPQHF,TGTGCCAGCATTCACAGCGCTAGGAATCAGCCCCAGCATTTT
TRBJ2-7,-,TRBV23-1,-,16,CASSQSPGHHSYEQYF,TGCGCCAGCAGTCAGTCCCCGGGACATCACTCCTACGAGCAGTACTTC
TRBJ1-2,-,TRBV5-4,-,16,CASSLVLGGPDYGYTF,TGTGCCAGCAGCTTGGTATTAGGTGGCCCGGACTATGGCTACACCTTC
TRBJ1-2,-,TRBV30,once,13,CAWSVQTLYGYTF,TGTGCCTGGAGTGTACAAACCCTCTATGGCTACACCTTC
TRBJ2-7,-,TRBV29-1,few,12,CSVGLESYEQYF,TGCAGCGTTGGGCTCGAATCCTACGAGCAGTACTTC
TRBJ2-7,-,TRBV7-9,-,13,CASSLTRPAEQYF,TGTGCCAGCAGCTTAACCCGACCTGCCGAGCAGTACTTC
TRBJ2-7,-,TRBV27,few,14,CASSPRQVHYEQYF,TGTGCCAGCAGTCCAAGACAGGTTCACTACGAGCAGTACTTC
TRBJ1-5,-,TRBV30,-,16,CAWSVNFGTGQQPQHF,TGTGCCTGGAGTGTAAATTTTGGAACAGGCCAGCAGCCCCAGCATTTT
TRBJ2-2,-,TRBV2,-,14,CASRLAEGTGELFF,TGTGCCAGCAGACTAGCAGAGGGAACCGGGGAGCTGTTTTTT
TRBJ2-3,-,TRBV5-1,few,15,CASSSDTGTTDTQYF,TGCGCCAGCAGCTCGGATACGGGGACCACAGATACGCAGTATTTT